The clone carrying this T cell receptor beta chain was detected many times. The antigen remains unidentified. The read halts 3 residues ahead of the CDR3 end, with the missing end drawn from the germline J gene. The entry originates in a study of T cell clonality in common variable immunodeficiency. Method: immunoSEQ multiplex PCR; TCRdb's copy keeps in-frame clones and lacks some. This sample comprises 35,000 or so clones, none seen once only. Heparinized whole blood, 5 to 8 ml, came from each donor. Points from the study as a whole: Shared TCRbeta clones were fewer between CVID subjects than controls.

The germline V gene encodes CDR1 SGHRS and CDR2 YFSETQ. The germline V and J ends were trimmed by 3 bases and 4 bases, with 13 bases remaining between them. The CDR3 is 14 residues long. The sequencing sample was made of peripheral blood mononuclear cells. V is TRBV5-1 and J is TRBJ1-1, with D unresolved. The source is a person aged 18 to 75 in good health. Partial CDR3 DNA: TGCGCCAGCAGCTCGGCACAGCCTCTCACTGAA. Translation gives CASSSAQPLTE. Given in full, the CDR3 is CASSSAQPLTEAFF.